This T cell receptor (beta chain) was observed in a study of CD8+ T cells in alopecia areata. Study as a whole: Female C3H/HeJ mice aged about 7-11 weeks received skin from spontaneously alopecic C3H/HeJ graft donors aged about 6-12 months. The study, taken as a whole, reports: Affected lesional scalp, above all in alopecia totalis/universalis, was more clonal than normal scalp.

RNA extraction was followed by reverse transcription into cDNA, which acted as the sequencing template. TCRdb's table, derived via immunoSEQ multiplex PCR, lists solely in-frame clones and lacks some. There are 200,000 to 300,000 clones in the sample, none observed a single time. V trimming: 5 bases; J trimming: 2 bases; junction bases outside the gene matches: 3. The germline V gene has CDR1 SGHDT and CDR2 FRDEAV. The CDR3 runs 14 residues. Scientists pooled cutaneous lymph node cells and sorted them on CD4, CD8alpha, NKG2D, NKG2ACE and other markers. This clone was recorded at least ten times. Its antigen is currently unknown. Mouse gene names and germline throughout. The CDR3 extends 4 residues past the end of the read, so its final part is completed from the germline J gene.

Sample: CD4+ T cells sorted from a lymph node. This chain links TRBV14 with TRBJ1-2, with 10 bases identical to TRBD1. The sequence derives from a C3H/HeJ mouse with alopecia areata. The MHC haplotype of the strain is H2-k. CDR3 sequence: CASSLTGGNSDYTF. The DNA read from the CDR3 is TGTGCCAGCAGCCTGACAGGGGGCAACTCC.